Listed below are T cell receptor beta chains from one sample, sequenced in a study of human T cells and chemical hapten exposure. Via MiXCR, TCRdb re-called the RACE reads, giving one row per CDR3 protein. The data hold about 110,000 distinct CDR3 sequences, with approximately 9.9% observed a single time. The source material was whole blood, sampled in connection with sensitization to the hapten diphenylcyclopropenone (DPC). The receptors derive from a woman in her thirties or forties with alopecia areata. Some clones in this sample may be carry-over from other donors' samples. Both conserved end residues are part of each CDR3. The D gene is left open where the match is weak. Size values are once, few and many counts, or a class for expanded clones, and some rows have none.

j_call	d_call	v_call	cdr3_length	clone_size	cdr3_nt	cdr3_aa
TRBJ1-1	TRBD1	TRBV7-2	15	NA	TGTGCCAGCAGATACGGTCGGACAGGGAACACTGAAGCTTTCTTT	CASRYGRTGNTEAFF
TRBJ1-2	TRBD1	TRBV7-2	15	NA	TGTGCCAGCAGCTTAGGCCCGACAGGGAACTATGGCTACACCTTC	CASSLGPTGNYGYTF
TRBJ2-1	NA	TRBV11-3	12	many	TGTGCCAGCAGCGGCAGGGTCAGCGAGCAGTTCTTC	CASSGRVSEQFF
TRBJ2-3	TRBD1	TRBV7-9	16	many	TGTGCCAGCAGCTTAGGACAGGGGCGGAGCACAGATACGCAGTATTTT	CASSLGQGRSTDTQYF
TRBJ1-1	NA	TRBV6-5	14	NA	TGTGCCAGCAGTTACTCGTTGGGAGATTCTGAAGCTTTCTTT	CASSYSLGDSEAFF
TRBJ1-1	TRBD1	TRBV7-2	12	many	TGTGCCAGCAGCCCGACGGGACAGGGGGCTTTCTTT	CASSPTGQGAFF
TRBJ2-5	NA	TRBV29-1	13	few	TGCAGCGTTGAAGATCCAGTCCAAGAGACCCAGTACTTC	CSVEDPVQETQYF
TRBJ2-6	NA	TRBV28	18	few	TGTGCCAGCAGCCCATCCGGGACTTTTACCTCTGGGGCCAACGTCCTGACTTTC	CASSPSGTFTSGANVLTF
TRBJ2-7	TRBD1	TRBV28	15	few	TGTGCCAGCAGTGTTGACAGGGAAATTACCTACGAGCAGTACTTC	CASSVDREITYEQYF
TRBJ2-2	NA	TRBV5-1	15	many	TGCGCCAGCAGCCCCGGGGCCTACAACACCGGGGAGCTGTTTTTT	CASSPGAYNTGELFF
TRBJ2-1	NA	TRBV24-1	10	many	TGTGCCACCAGTGAGCCGATGCAGTTCTTC	CATSEPMQFF
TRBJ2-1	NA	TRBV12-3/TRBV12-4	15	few	TGTGCCAGCAGTCATACGTCGGCGGGGGCAGAGGAGCAGTTCTTC	CASSHTSAGAEEQFF
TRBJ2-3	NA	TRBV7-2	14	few	TGTGCCAGCAGAAGCGGCCCTAGCACAGATACGCAGTATTTT	CASRSGPSTDTQYF
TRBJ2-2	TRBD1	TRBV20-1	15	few	TGCAGTGCTCCCGACAGGGGGGTAAACACCGGGGAGCTGTTTTTT	CSAPDRGVNTGELFF
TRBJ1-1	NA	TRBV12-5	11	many	TGTGCTAGTGGCCCGGGGGCTGAAGCTTTCTTT	CASGPGAEAFF
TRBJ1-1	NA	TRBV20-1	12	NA	TGCAGTGTTCGCCCCGAAGGACCTGAAGCTTTCTTT	CSVRPEGPEAFF
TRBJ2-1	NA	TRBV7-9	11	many	TGTGCCAGCAGCGCCTTAGATGAGCAGTTCTTC	CASSALDEQFF
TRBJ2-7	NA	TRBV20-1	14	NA	TGCAGTGCTAGAGATCTGAGGAGCTCCTACGAGCAGTACTTC	CSARDLRSSYEQYF
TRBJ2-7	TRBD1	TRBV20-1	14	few	TGCAGTGCTCGCCGGGACAGGGCCTCCTACGAGCAGTACTTC	CSARRDRASYEQYF
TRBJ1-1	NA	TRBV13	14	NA	TGTGCCAGCAGCCAAGACAGGCCCGGGGGTGAAGCTTTCTTT	CASSQDRPGGEAFF
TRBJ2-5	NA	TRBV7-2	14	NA	TGTGCCAGCAGCTTAGCGAGATCCCAAGAGACCCAGTACTTC	CASSLARSQETQYF
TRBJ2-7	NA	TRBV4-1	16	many	TGCGCCAGCAGCCAAGACCGGGACCTCGAAGGGTACGAGCAGTACTTC	CASSQDRDLEGYEQYF
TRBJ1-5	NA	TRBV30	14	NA	TGTGCCTGGAGTACCTCAGGGGTAGGTCAGCCCCAGCATTTT	CAWSTSGVGQPQHF
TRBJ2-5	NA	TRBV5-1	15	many	TGCGCCAGCAGCATCGGACTATTGGTTGAAGAGACCCAGTACTTC	CASSIGLLVEETQYF
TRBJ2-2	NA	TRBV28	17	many	TGTGCCAGCAGTTCCCGGGGTAGCGGTACGAACACCGGGGAGCTGTTTTTT	CASSSRGSGTNTGELFF
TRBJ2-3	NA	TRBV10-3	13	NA	TGTGCCATCAAATTACGAAGCACAGATACGCAGTATTTT	CAIKLRSTDTQYF
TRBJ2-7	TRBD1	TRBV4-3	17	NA	TGCGCCAGCAGCCAAGGGACCCGGGACAGGGCTCCTTACGAGCAGTACTTC	CASSQGTRDRAPYEQYF
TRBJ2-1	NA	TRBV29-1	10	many	TGCAGCGTTAAGATAGCTGAGCAGTTCTTC	CSVKIAEQFF
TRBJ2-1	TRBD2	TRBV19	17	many	TGTGCCAGTAGGCCCGGGGCTAGCGGACCCAGGGACAATGAGCAGTTCTTC	CASRPGASGPRDNEQFF
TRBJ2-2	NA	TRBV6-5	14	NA	TGTGCCAGCAGTCCGACCTTCAACACCGGGGAGCTGTTTTTT	CASSPTFNTGELFF
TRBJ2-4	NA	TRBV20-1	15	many	TGCAGTGCTAGACCCAATAACCTAGCCAAAAACATTCAGTACTTC	CSARPNNLAKNIQYF
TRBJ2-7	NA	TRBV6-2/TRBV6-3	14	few	TGTGCCAGCAGTCCATACGGGGGATCCTACGAGCAGTACTTC	CASSPYGGSYEQYF
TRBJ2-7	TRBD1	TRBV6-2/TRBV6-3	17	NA	TGTGCCAGCACCGCGGCACGACCGGGACAGGGGACCTACGAGCAGTACTTC	CASTAARPGQGTYEQYF
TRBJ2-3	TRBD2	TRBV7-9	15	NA	TGTGCCAGCAGCGAGCTAGCGGGGATTACAGATACGCAGTATTTT	CASSELAGITDTQYF
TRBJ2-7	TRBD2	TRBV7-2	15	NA	TGTGCCAGCAGCTCCCAGCCAGCGGGAATGTACGAGCAGTACTTC	CASSSQPAGMYEQYF
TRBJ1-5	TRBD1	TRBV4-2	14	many	TGTGCCAGCAGCCAGGCGACAGGGGGGCAGCCCCAGCATTTT	CASSQATGGQPQHF
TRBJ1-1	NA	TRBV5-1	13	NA	TGCGCCAGCAGCTTCGGCCAGGGGAATGAAGCTTTCTTT	CASSFGQGNEAFF
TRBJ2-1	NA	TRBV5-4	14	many	TGCGCCAGCAGCTTACGGGGCCCAGCAAATGAGCAGTTCTTC	CASSLRGPANEQFF
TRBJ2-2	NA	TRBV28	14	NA	TGTGCCAGCATCCCTTCAAGCGACACCGGGGAGCTGTTTTTT	CASIPSSDTGELFF